The source of this T cell receptor beta chain is a study of T-cell reconstitution after alpha-beta-depleted transplantation in children. Study conclusions and caveats: Two months or so post-transplant, alpha-beta T cells reportedly derived from several hundred expanded graft clones. One year post-transplant, T-cell counts and diversity were largely derived from T cells produced anew.

TCRbeta library construction was performed incorporating unique molecular identifiers. MiXCR was run by TCRdb on the PCR reads, yielding one entry per CDR3 protein. The table has fewer than 550,000 distinct CDR3 sequences, about an eighth seen once. This clonotype was recorded a few times. Its specificity is not known. Sequencing used PBMCs, mostly from graft donor cells, obtained 180 days after TCRalphabeta/CD19-depleted stem cell transplant. This sequence originates from a female patient between 2 and 15 years old who had a stem cell transplant for aplastic anemia, so the T cells may come from the graft donor.

CDR3 coding DNA: TGCGCCAGCAGCAGTACCGGGACAGACTCCTACGAGCAGTACTTC. It is translated as CASSSTGTDSYEQYF. The genes are TRBV5-1 and TRBJ2-7, with 7 bases matching TRBD1. The CDR3 is 15 residues long. CDR1 SGHRS and CDR2 YFSETQ come from the germline V gene. The ends lost 4 bases at V and 0 bases at J; junction bases unmatched: 7.